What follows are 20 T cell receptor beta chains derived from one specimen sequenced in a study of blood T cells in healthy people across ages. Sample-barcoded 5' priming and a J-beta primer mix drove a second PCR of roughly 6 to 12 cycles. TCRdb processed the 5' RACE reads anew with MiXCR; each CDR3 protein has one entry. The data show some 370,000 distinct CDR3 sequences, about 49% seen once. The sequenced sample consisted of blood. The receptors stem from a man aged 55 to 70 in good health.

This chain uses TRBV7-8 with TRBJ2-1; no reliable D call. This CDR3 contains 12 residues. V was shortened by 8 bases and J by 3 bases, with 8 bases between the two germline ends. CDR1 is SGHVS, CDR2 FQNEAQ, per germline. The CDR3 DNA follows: TGTGCCAGCTCGGGTTACTACAATGAGCAGTTCTTC. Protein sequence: CASSGYYNEQFF.

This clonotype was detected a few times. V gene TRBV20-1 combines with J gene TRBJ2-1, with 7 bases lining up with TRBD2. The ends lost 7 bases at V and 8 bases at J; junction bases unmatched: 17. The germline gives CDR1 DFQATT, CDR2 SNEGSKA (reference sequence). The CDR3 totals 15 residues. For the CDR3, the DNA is TGCAGTGTAGCGTTGACGGGAGGCAGGTTTGATGAGCAGTTCTTC. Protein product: CSVALTGGRFDEQFF.

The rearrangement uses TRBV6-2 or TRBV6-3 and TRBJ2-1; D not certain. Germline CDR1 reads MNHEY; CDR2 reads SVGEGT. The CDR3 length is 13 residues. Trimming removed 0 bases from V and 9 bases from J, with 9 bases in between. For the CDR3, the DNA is TGTGCCAGCAGTTACTCGAGTGCTGGTGAGCAGTTCTTC. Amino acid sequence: CASSYSSAGEQFF.

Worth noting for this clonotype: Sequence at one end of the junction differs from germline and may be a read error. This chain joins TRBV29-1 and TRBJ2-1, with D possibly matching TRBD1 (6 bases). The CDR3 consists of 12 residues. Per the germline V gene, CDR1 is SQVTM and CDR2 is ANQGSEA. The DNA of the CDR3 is TGCAGCGTTGACACAGGGCCAAATGTGCAGTTCTTC. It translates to CSVDTGPNVQFF.

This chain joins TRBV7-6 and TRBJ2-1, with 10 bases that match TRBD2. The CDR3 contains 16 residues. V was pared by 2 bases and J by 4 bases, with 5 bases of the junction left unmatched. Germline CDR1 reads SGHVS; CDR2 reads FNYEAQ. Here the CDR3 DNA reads TGTGCCAGCAGCTTAAGTACTAGCGGGACTTACAATGAGCAGTTCTTC. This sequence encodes CASSLSTSGTYNEQFF.

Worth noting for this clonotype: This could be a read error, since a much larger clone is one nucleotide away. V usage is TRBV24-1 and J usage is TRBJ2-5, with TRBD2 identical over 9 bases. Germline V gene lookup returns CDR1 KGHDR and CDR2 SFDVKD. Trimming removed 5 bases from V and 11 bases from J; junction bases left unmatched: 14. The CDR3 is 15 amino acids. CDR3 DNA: TGTGCCACCAGTGTATCCCTAGCGGGGATCAATGAGCAGTACTTC. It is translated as CATSVSLAGINEQYF.

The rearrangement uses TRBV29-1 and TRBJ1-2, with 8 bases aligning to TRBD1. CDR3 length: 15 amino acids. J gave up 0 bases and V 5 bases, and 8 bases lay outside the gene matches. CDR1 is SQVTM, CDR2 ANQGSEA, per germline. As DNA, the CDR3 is TGCAGCGTTCCCACGGGACAGGCCTCTAACTATGGCTACACCTTC. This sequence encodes CSVPTGQASNYGYTF. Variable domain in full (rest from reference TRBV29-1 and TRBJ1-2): SAVISQKPSRDICQRGTSLTIQCQVDSQVTMMFWYRQQPGQSLTLIATANQGSEATYESGFVIDKFPISRPNLTFSTLTVSNMSPEDSSIYLCSVPTGQASNYGYTFGSGTRLTVV.

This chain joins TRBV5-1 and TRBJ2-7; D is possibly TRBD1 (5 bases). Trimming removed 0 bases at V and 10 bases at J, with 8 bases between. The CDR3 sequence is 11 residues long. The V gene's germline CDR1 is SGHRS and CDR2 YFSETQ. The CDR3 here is CASSLGGDQYF. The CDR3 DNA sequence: TGCGCCAGCAGCTTGGGGGGCGACCAGTACTTC.

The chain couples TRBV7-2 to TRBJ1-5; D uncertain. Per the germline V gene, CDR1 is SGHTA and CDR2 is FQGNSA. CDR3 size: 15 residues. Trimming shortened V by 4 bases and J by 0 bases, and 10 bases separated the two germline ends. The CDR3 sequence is CASSSGGNSNQPQHF. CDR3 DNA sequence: TGTGCCAGCAGCTCTGGAGGAAATAGCAATCAGCCCCAGCATTTT.

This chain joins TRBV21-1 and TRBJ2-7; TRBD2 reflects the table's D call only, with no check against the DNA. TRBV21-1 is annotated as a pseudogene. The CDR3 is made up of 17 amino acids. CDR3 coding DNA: TGTGCCAGCAGCAAACGCCACGTCAGGACTACCCCCTACGAGCAGTACTTC. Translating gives CASSKRHVRTTPYEQYF.

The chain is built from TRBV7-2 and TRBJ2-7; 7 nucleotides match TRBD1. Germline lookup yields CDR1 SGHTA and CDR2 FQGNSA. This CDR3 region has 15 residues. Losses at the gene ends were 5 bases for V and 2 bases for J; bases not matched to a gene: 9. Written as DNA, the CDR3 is TGTGCCAGCAGCCCTAGGTCCGGGACAGCCTACGAGCAGTACTTC. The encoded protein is CASSPRSGTAYEQYF.

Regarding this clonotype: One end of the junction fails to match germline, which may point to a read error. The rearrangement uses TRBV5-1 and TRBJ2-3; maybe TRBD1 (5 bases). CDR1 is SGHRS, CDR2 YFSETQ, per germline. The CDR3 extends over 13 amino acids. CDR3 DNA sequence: TGCGACAGCAGCAAGCCAGGGTCAGATACGCAGTATTTT. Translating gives CDSSKPGSDTQYF.

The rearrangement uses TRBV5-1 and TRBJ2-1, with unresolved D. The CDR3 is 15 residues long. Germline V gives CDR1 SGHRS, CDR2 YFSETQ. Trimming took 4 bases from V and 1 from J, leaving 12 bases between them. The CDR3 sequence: CASSPDGRSYNEQFF. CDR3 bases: TGCGCCAGCAGCCCTGACGGCCGGTCCTACAATGAGCAGTTCTTC.

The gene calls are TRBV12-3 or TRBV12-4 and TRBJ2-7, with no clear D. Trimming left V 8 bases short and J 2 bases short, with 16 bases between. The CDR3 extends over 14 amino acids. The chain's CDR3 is CASPSGVFPYEQYF. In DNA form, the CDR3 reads TGTGCCAGCCCTTCTGGGGTGTTTCCCTACGAGCAGTACTTC.

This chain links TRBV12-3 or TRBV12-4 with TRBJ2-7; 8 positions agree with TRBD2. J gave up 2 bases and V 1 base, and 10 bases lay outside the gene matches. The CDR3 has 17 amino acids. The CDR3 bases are TGTGCCAGCAGTTTAGGCATCCACTCAGCGGGAGCCTACGAGCAGTACTTC. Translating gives CASSLGIHSAGAYEQYF.

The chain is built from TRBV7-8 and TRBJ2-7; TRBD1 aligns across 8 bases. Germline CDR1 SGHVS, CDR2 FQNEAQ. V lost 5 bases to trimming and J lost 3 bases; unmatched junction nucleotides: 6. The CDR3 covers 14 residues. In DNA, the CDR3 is TGTGCCAGCAGCCTAGACAGGGGTGACTACGAGCAGTACTTC. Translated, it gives CASSLDRGDYEQYF.

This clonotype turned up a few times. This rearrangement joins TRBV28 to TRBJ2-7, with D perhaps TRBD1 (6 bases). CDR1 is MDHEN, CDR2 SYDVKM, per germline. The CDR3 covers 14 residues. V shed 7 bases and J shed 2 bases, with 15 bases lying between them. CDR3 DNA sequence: TGTGCCAGCACCCTACAAGACAGGACCTACGAGCAGTACTTC. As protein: CASTLQDRTYEQYF.

CDR3 in amino acids: CSAVSPRSTFGQYF. The DNA for the CDR3 is TGCAGTGCCGTAAGCCCCCGGTCCACATTTGGGCAGTACTTC. The chain employs TRBV20-1 and TRBJ2-7, with D hard to call. Trimming cost V 6 bases and J 9 bases, with 24 bases left between them. The CDR3 has 14 amino acids. CDR1 and CDR2 from the germline V gene are DFQATT and SNEGSKA (reference sequence).

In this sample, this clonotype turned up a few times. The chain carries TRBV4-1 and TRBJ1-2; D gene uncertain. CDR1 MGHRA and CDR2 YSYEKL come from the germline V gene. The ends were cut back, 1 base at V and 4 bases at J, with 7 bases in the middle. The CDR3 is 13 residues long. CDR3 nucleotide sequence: TGCGCCAGCAGCCAAGCGTTGTCCTATGGCTACACCTTC. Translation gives CASSQALSYGYTF.

CDR3: CASSLLSGGLGEQYF. Written as DNA, the CDR3 is TGTGCCAGCAGCTTACTTAGCGGGGGCTTGGGTGAGCAGTACTTC. The chain couples TRBV11-2 to TRBJ2-5; 9 positions agree with TRBD2. In germline, CDR1 is SGHAT, CDR2 FQNNGV. The CDR3 is 15 residues long. The ends lost 2 bases at V and 11 bases at J; junction bases unmatched: 12.